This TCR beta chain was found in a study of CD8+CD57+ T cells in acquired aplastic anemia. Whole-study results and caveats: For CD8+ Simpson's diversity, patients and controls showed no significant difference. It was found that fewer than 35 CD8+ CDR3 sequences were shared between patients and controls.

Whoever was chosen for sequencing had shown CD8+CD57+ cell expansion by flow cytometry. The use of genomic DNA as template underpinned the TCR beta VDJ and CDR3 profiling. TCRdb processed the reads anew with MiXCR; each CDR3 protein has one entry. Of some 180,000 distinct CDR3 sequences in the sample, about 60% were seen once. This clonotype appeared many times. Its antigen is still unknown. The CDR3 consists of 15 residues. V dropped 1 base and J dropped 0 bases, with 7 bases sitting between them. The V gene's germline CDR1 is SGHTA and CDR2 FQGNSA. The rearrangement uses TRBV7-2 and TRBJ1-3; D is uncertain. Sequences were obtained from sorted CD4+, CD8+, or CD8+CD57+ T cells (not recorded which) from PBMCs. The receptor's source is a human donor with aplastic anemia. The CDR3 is CASSLDGDSGNTIYF. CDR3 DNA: TGTGCCAGCAGCTTAGATGGAGACTCTGGAAACACCATATATTTT.